These 13 T cell receptor beta chains came from one sample sequenced in a study of post-analysis software for immune sequencing data. General study findings and limits: In patients, about 5 TRBV segments were more frequent than in controls, with TRBV5-6, TRBV5-1 and TRBV20-1 among them.

Unique molecular identifiers had been added to the TCR beta cDNA libraries. Each CDR3 protein is one row after TCRdb ran MiXCR on the PCR reads. The sample shows approximately 250,000 distinct CDR3 sequences, around 34% of them seen only once. These receptors lack a known antigen. The sequencing sample was made of blood. The receptors derive from a girl between 5 and 17 years old with multiple sclerosis.

This clonotype was observed a few times. This could be a read error, since a much larger clone is one nucleotide away. The rearrangement joins TRBV9 to TRBJ2-3; perhaps D is TRBD1 or TRBD2 (5 bases each). V was clipped by 3 bases and J by 4 bases, with 15 bases between them. There are 15 residues in the CDR3. Germline V gene data show CDR1 as SGDLS and CDR2 as YYNGEE. The CDR3 bases are TGTGCCAGCAGCGCGGGACGTCCAAGGGCAGATACGCAGTATTTT. Protein product: CASSAGRPRADTQYF.

The V and J genes are TRBV12-3 or TRBV12-4 and TRBJ2-3; 10 bases align to TRBD1. Trimming removed 6 bases from V and 4 bases from J; junction bases left unmatched: 10. The CDR3 is 16 amino acids. CDR3 DNA: TGTGCCAGCAGCCCTCGGTGGGACAGGGGATCAGATACGCAGTATTTT. Amino acid sequence: CASSPRWDRGSDTQYF.

This clonotype was counted between two and nine times. The chain is built from TRBV18 and TRBJ2-2; maybe TRBD1 (5 bases). From germline, CDR1 is KGHSH and CDR2 LQKENI. V lost 6 bases and J 4 bases, leaving 18 bases between the germline ends. CDR3 length: 16 residues. DNA for the CDR3: TGTGCCAGCTCCCCCGGTTCCAGGGTCTCCACCGGGGAGCTGTTTTTT. Translating gives CASSPGSRVSTGELFF.

This clonotype was seen ten or more times. The chain joins TRBV25-1 to TRBJ2-4, with 11 bases that match TRBD2. The CDR3 totals 16 residues. CDR1 and CDR2 from the germline V gene are MGHDK and SYGVNS. J lost 5 bases, V lost 3 bases, and 6 bases had no gene match. CDR3 DNA: TGTGCCAGCAGTGAGTTAGCGGGAGGGCCAGAAAACATTCAGTACTTC. It yields the protein CASSELAGGPENIQYF.

This sequence joins TRBV7-9 and TRBJ2-6; 12 bases are a match to TRBD2. The CDR3 length is 17 residues. CDR1 and CDR2 from the germline V gene are SEHNR and FQNEAQ (reference sequence). Trimming at V came to 6 bases and at J to 1 base, leaving 4 bases not matched to a gene. The CDR3 is CASSRLAGESGANVLTF. Written as DNA, the CDR3 is TGTGCCAGCAGTCGACTAGCGGGGGAATCTGGGGCCAACGTCCTGACTTTC.

V is TRBV5-1 and J is TRBJ1-2, with no clear D. Germline V gene lookup returns CDR1 SGHRS and CDR2 YFSETQ. The CDR3 is 13 amino acids. The V and J ends lost 1 base and 6 bases respectively, with 10 bases between them. CDR3 protein: CASSLRAADGYTF. The CDR3 DNA reads TGCGCCAGCAGCTTGAGGGCAGCGGATGGCTACACCTTC. The complete variable domain, with remaining parts taken from reference TRBV5-1 and TRBJ1-2, reads KAGVTQTPRYLIKTRGQQVTLSCSPISGHRSVSWYQQTPGQGLQFLFEYFSETQRNKGNFPGRFSGRQFSNSRSEMNVSTLELGDSALYLCASSLRAADGYTFGSGTRLTVV.

This chain uses TRBV5-1 with TRBJ2-1, with D unclear. The length of the CDR3 is 11 residues. From germline, CDR1 is SGHRS and CDR2 YFSETQ. The ends were cut back, 6 bases at V and 4 bases at J, with 5 bases in the middle. The CDR3 protein is CASKEYNEQFF. As DNA, the CDR3 is TGCGCCAGCAAGGAGTACAATGAGCAGTTCTTC.

This clonotype has a count of ten or more. The chain employs TRBV5-5 and TRBJ1-1; a possible D gene is TRBD1 (5 bases). The germline V gene encodes CDR1 SGHKS and CDR2 YYEKEE (reference sequence). V was clipped by 6 bases and J by 2 bases, with 17 bases between them. The CDR3 is 15 residues long. DNA for the CDR3: TGTGCCAGCATCCGGGGGGGGGGAGGAAACACTGAAGCTTTCTTT. As protein: CASIRGGGGNTEAFF.

This clonotype was detected a few times. The chain recombines TRBV30 with TRBJ2-1; 8 bases line up with TRBD2. The germline gives CDR1 GTSNPN, CDR2 SVGIG (reference sequence). CDR3 length: 14 residues. With 2 bases clipped from V and 4 bases from J, the junction kept 4 bases outside the gene matches. CDR3 amino acids: CAWSILAGYNEQFF. The CDR3, as DNA: TGTGCCTGGAGTATTCTAGCGGGTTACAATGAGCAGTTCTTC.

The sample holds one count of this clonotype. The rearrangement joins TRBV3-1 to TRBJ2-1; D may be TRBD2 (6 bases). With 4 bases removed from V and 5 bases from J, the gap between germline ends came to 12 bases. This CDR3 comprises 14 residues. Germline V gene sequence: CDR1 LGHDT, CDR2 YNNKEL (reference sequence). The CDR3 spells CASSLPGGNNEQFF. As DNA, the CDR3 is TGTGCCAGCAGCCTCCCCGGCGGGAACAATGAGCAGTTCTTC.

J is TRBJ2-7 and V is TRBV7-2, with D tentatively TRBD2 (6 bases). The CDR3 consists of 14 residues. Germline V gives CDR1 SGHTA, CDR2 FQGNSA. V was clipped by 1 base and J by 3 bases, with 10 bases between them. The CDR3 loop reads CASSLEWGLYEQYF. DNA of the CDR3: TGTGCCAGCAGCTTAGAGTGGGGACTCTACGAGCAGTACTTC.

This clonotype was counted between two and nine times. This rearrangement joins TRBV3-1 to TRBJ1-1; 10 bases match TRBD1. The germline V gene has CDR1 LGHDT and CDR2 YNNKEL (reference sequence). The CDR3 has 14 residues. V dropped 5 bases and J dropped 5; count of bases not matched to a gene: 5. CDR3 in DNA: TGTGCCAGCAGCTACACGGGACAGGGGACTGAAGCTTTCTTT. Amino acid sequence: CASSYTGQGTEAFF.

This clonotype appeared a few times. The CDR3 reads CASSLAGQGIAKNIQYF. The CDR3, as DNA: TGTGCCAGCAGCTTAGCGGGACAGGGGATCGCCAAAAACATTCAGTACTTC. This chain links TRBV7-2 with TRBJ2-4; 10 bases agree with TRBD1. The CDR3 consists of 17 residues. The germline CDR1 and CDR2 sequences are SGHTA and FQGNSA. Unmatched junction bases numbered 3, after V lost 0 bases and J lost 1 base.